The 28 T cell receptor beta chains given below trace back to one sample, sequenced in a study of CD8+ T cells in alopecia areata. It was cDNA, reverse transcribed from extracted RNA, that served as the sequencing template. Clones were sequenced by immunoSEQ multiplex PCR, and TCRdb holds only the in-frame ones, with some missing. The sample contains more than 85,000 clones, nearly 45% of which appear only once. Sequences were obtained from CD4+ T cells sorted from blood. These receptors came from a human donor with alopecia areata.

The gene calls are TRBV4-1 and TRBJ1-2, with D unresolved. The CDR3 consists of 17 residues. Germline V gene data show CDR1 as MGHRA and CDR2 as YSYEKL. V shed 3 bases and J shed 4 bases, with 21 bases lying between them. The CDR3 sequence is CASSQNLNEGIVYGYTF. The CDR3 nucleotides read TGCGCCAGCAGCCAGAATCTTAACGAGGGAATCGTCTATGGCTACACCTTC.

The rearrangement links TRBV29-1 to TRBJ2-5; D is perhaps TRBD2 (6 bases). Trimming removed 4 bases at V and 5 bases at J, with 17 bases between. This CDR3 is 14 amino acids long. Germline assignment: CDR1 SQVTM and CDR2 ANQGSEA. The CDR3 region has the DNA TGCAGCGTTGGTGGGCGGGAAGGATGGGAGACCCAGTACTTC. Its protein product is CSVGGREGWETQYF.

The chain couples TRBV29-1 to TRBJ2-5, with 8 bases identical to TRBD2. CDR1 is SQVTM and CDR2 is ANQGSEA in the germline V gene. CDR3 length: 15 residues. The V segment lost 0 bases and the J segment 6 bases; nucleotides outside the gene matches: 9. In DNA, the CDR3 is TGCAGCGTTGAAGATCTTCTAAGCGGGAGAAAGACCCAGTACTTC. It encodes CSVEDLLSGRKTQYF. Drawing the rest from reference TRBV29-1 and TRBJ2-5, the complete variable domain is SAVISQKPSRDICQRGTSLTIQCQVDSQVTMMFWYRQQPGQSLTLIATANQGSEATYESGFVIDKFPISRPNLTFSTLTVSNMSPEDSSIYLCSVEDLLSGRKTQYFGPGTRLLVL.

The chain links TRBV29-1 to TRBJ2-1; D may be TRBD1 or TRBD2 (5 bases each). V shed 7 bases and J shed 5 bases, with 12 bases lying between them. The CDR3 has 12 amino acids. The germline gives CDR1 SQVTM, CDR2 ANQGSEA. The CDR3 DNA follows: TGCAGCGCCGGACCGGGGCACAATGAGCAGTTCTTC. Residues: CSAGPGHNEQFF.

For the CDR3, the DNA is TGTGCCTGGAGTCCTCGGGACTCCCGGGGTGCAGCTTTCTTT. Translation: CAWSPRDSRGAAFF. The rearrangement links TRBV30 to TRBJ1-1; tentative D call: TRBD1 (5 bases). V was trimmed by 2 bases and J by 10 bases, leaving 20 bases between them. This CDR3 contains 14 residues. Looked up from germline, CDR1 is GTSNPN and CDR2 is SVGIG (reference sequence).

This sequence joins TRBV30 and TRBJ2-7; 9 nucleotides agree with TRBD1. V shed 0 bases, J shed 1 base, and the junction held 1 base outside the gene matches. The germline V gene encodes CDR1 GTSNPN and CDR2 SVGIG (reference sequence). The CDR3 totals 14 residues. The CDR3 nucleotides are TGTGCCTGGAGTGTAGGGACAGGGTCCTACGAGCAGTACTTC. Its translation is CAWSVGTGSYEQYF. Supplemented by reference TRBV30 and TRBJ2-7, the full variable domain reads SQTIHQWPATLVQPVGSPLSLECTVEGTSNPNLYWYRQAAGRGLQLLFYSVGIGQISSEVPQNLSASRPQDRQFILSSKKLLLSDSGFYLCAWSVGTGSYEQYFGPGTRLTVT.

J is TRBJ2-1 and V is TRBV5-1; D may be TRBD1 (5 bases). Germline lookup yields CDR1 SGHRS and CDR2 YFSETQ. This CDR3 is 14 amino acids long. The V and J ends lost 2 bases and 10 bases respectively, with 16 bases between them. The CDR3 coding sequence is TGCGCCAGCAGCTTTGGCAGGGCTGCGCACGAGCAGTTCTTC. This gives the protein CASSFGRAAHEQFF. The whole variable domain, remainder taken from reference TRBV5-1 and TRBJ2-1, is KAGVTQTPRYLIKTRGQQVTLSCSPISGHRSVSWYQQTPGQGLQFLFEYFSETQRNKGNFPGRFSGRQFSNSRSEMNVSTLELGDSALYLCASSFGRAAHEQFFGPGTRLTVL.

V and J are TRBV2 and TRBJ2-7; 10 bases are a match to TRBD2. The junction had 3 bases not matched to a gene; V was cut back by 3 bases and J by 4 bases. CDR1 and CDR2 (germline): SNHLY, FYNNEI. CDR3 length: 14 amino acids. The CDR3 spells CASSDGGLAYEQYF. CDR3 sequence (DNA): TGTGCCAGCAGTGATGGGGGACTAGCGTACGAGCAGTACTTC.

This sequence joins TRBV28 and TRBJ1-1; D possibly corresponds to TRBD1 (6 bases). With 8 bases removed from V and 3 bases from J, the gap between germline ends came to 19 bases. The CDR3 contains 15 residues. Germline CDR1 MDHEN, CDR2 SYDVKM. The CDR3 loop is CASSWGGAGDTEAFF. DNA for the CDR3: TGTGCCAGCTCCTGGGGGGGCGCCGGGGACACTGAAGCTTTCTTT. Variable domain in full (rest from reference TRBV28 and TRBJ1-1): DVKVTQSSRYLVKRTGEKVFLECVQDMDHENMFWYRQDPGLGLRLIYFSYDVKMKEKGDIPEGYSVSREKKERFSLILESASTNQTSMYLCASSWGGAGDTEAFFGQGTRLTVV.

V is TRBV29-1 and J is TRBJ2-2; perhaps TRBD2 as D (9 bases). Germline CDR1 and CDR2: SQVTM and ANQGSEA. This CDR3 is 18 amino acids long. Trimming removed 7 bases from V and 1 base from J, with 25 bases in between. The CDR3 nucleotides are TGCAGCGCCCTGACAGGGGCCCGACTAGCGGAGAACACCGGGGAGCTGTTTTTT. Its translation: CSALTGARLAENTGELFF.

This rearrangement joins TRBV29-1 to TRBJ2-7; maybe TRBD2 (6 bases). This CDR3 contains 12 residues. Germline V CDR1 and CDR2: SQVTM, ANQGSEA. V lost 7 bases to trimming and J lost 2 bases, with 12 bases between them. This chain's CDR3 is CSAEGLTYEQYF. The DNA of the CDR3 is TGCAGCGCGGAGGGACTTACCTACGAGCAGTACTTC.

Here the CDR3 reads CSETGLTGNYGYTF. As DNA, the CDR3 is TGCAGCGAGACGGGGTTGACAGGGAACTATGGCTACACCTTC. This rearrangement joins TRBV29-1 to TRBJ1-2; 7 bases map to TRBD1. The trim removed 7 bases at V and 2 bases at J, leaving 10 bases unmatched. This CDR3 has 14 amino acids. CDR1 SQVTM and CDR2 ANQGSEA come from the germline V gene.

This clone was seen only a few times. DNA for the CDR3: TGCGCCAGCAGCCGTGACAGACAAGAGACCCAGTACTTC. This codes for CASSRDRQETQYF. V is TRBV5-1 and J is TRBJ2-5; TRBD1 is a possible D gene (5 bases). Trimming pared 4 bases from V and 2 bases from J, leaving 9 bases between. The germline V gene has CDR1 SGHRS and CDR2 YFSETQ. The CDR3 extends over 13 amino acids.

The chain is built from TRBV29-1 and TRBJ1-2; 8 nucleotides align to TRBD1. The germline V gene has CDR1 SQVTM and CDR2 ANQGSEA. V dropped 6 bases and J dropped 4; count of bases not matched to a gene: 10. This CDR3 is 14 amino acids long. Written as DNA, the CDR3 is TGCAGCGTAGGAGACAGGGGCCAGGGCTATGGCTACACCTTC. This sequence encodes CSVGDRGQGYGYTF.

The table lists this clone with a few counts. The chain has TRBV23-1 and TRBJ2-4; D ambiguous. TRBV23-1 is classed as an ORF, of uncertain function. CDR3 size: 16 residues. V was cut by 3 bases and J by 4 bases, with 16 bases left in between. The CDR3, as DNA: TGCGCCAGCAGTCATCTCCGAAGGGATCCTAAAAACATTCAGTACTTC. Its translation: CASSHLRRDPKNIQYF.

The chain recombines TRBV30 with TRBJ1-1; D remains unclear. This CDR3 comprises 12 residues. V was cut by 8 bases and J by 0 bases, with 10 bases left in between. Germline V lookup: CDR1 GTSNPN, CDR2 SVGIG (reference sequence). DNA for the CDR3: TGTGCCAGCGGACGGATGAACACTGAAGCTTTCTTT. It yields the protein CASGRMNTEAFF.

A few counts support this clone. This sequence joins TRBV19 and TRBJ1-2; D perhaps matches TRBD1 (6 bases). There are 14 residues in the CDR3. CDR1 and CDR2 (germline): LNHDA, SQIVND (reference sequence). Trimming cost V 9 bases and J 1 base, with 15 bases left between them. The CDR3 is CASKTGMYNYGYTF. The CDR3 nucleotides read TGTGCCAGCAAAACAGGGATGTATAACTATGGCTACACCTTC. Complete variable domain (other parts from reference TRBV19 and TRBJ1-2): DGGITQSPKYLFRKEGQNVTLSCEQNLNHDAMYWYRQDPGQGLRLIYYSQIVNDFQKGDIAEGYSVSREKKESFPLTVTSAQKNPTAFYLCASKTGMYNYGYTFGSGTRLTVV.

About this clone itself: The sample has other DNA sequences that encode this CDR3 too. The V call is TRBV5-1, the J call TRBJ1-1; D might be TRBD1 (6 bases). The V end was cut by 0 bases, the J end by 5 bases, with 8 bases between. In germline, CDR1 is SGHRS, CDR2 YFSETQ. This CDR3 has 13 amino acids. CDR3 region: CASSLGGGTEAFF. CDR3 nucleotide sequence: TGCGCCAGCAGCTTGGGAGGGGGGACTGAAGCTTTCTTT.

Many counts were recorded for this clone. The V gene is TRBV14, the J gene TRBJ1-1, with D hard to call. The CDR3 loop spans 13 amino acids. Germline V lookup: CDR1 SGHDN, CDR2 FVKESK. V was trimmed by 3 bases and J by 2 bases, leaving 7 bases between them. The CDR3 DNA reads TGTGCCAGCAGCCAGTGGGTTAACACTGAAGCTTTCTTT. Translating it yields CASSQWVNTEAFF.

V and J are TRBV20-1 and TRBJ2-3, with unresolved D. There are 11 residues in the CDR3. Per the germline V gene, CDR1 is DFQATT and CDR2 is SNEGSKA (reference sequence). V lost 7 bases to trimming and J lost 5 bases, with 10 bases between them. The CDR3 bases are TGCAGTGTGATAGATGAAGATACGCAGTATTTT. It encodes CSVIDEDTQYF.

The J gene is TRBJ1-2, the V gene TRBV25-1; no reliable D call. Per germline, CDR1 MGHDK and CDR2 SYGVNS. There are 15 residues in the CDR3. The germline V and J ends were trimmed by 2 bases and 4 bases, with 14 bases remaining between them. CDR3 DNA sequence: TGTGCCAGCAGTGAAGCGGCAGGCGATTTCTATGGCTACACCTTC. It codes for CASSEAAGDFYGYTF.

CDR3 loop: CATSRDRGLTEAFF. CDR3 DNA: TGTGCCACCTCTCGGGACAGGGGGCTCACTGAAGCTTTCTTT. This chain links TRBV28 with TRBJ1-1; TRBD1 matches 12 bases. CDR3 length: 14 amino acids. The junction had 7 bases not matched to a gene; V was cut back by 10 bases and J by 4 bases. Germline V gives CDR1 MDHEN, CDR2 SYDVKM.

The chain recombines TRBV30 with TRBJ2-3; the D is unclear. The V end was cut by 0 bases, the J end by 2 bases, with 3 bases between. The CDR3 is made up of 12 amino acids. Germline V lookup: CDR1 GTSNPN, CDR2 SVGIG (reference sequence). The CDR3 is CAWSVDTDTQYF. DNA for the CDR3: TGTGCCTGGAGTGTAGACACAGATACGCAGTATTTT. Looking up the rest from reference TRBV30 and TRBJ2-3 gives the full variable domain: SQTIHQWPATLVQPVGSPLSLECTVEGTSNPNLYWYRQAAGRGLQLLFYSVGIGQISSEVPQNLSASRPQDRQFILSSKKLLLSDSGFYLCAWSVDTDTQYFGPGTRLTVL.

This chain uses TRBV29-1 with TRBJ1-1; D is possibly TRBD1 (5 bases). With 3 bases removed from V and 8 bases from J, the gap between germline ends came to 13 bases. The germline V gene has CDR1 SQVTM and CDR2 ANQGSEA. The CDR3 has 12 residues. The CDR3 loop reads CSVDEGHTEAFF. CDR3 in DNA: TGCAGCGTTGATGAAGGACATACGGAAGCTTTCTTT.

The V call is TRBV29-1, the J call TRBJ1-4; no clear D. CDR1 SQVTM and CDR2 ANQGSEA come from the germline V gene. The CDR3 has 11 residues. Trimming left V 6 bases short and J 7 bases short, with 9 bases between. The CDR3 region has the DNA TGCAGCGTATCCGGGGTTGAAAAACTGTTTTTT. It yields the protein CSVSGVEKLFF.

This clone was recorded only once. This chain uses TRBV6-5 with TRBJ2-3; the D is unclear. From germline, CDR1 is MNHEY and CDR2 SVGAGI. V was clipped by 0 bases and J by 3 bases, with 7 bases between them. There are 14 residues in the CDR3. Written as DNA, the CDR3 is TGTGCCAGCAGTTACTCTCCCAGAACAGATACGCAGTATTTT. Amino acid sequence: CASSYSPRTDTQYF.

The rearrangement uses TRBV30 and TRBJ2-7; the D gene is possibly TRBD1 (6 bases). Trimming pared 0 bases from V and 6 bases from J, leaving 15 bases between. CDR3 size: 14 residues. In germline, CDR1 is GTSNPN, CDR2 SVGIG (reference sequence). Here the CDR3 reads CAWSVMGAGGEQYF. The CDR3 DNA reads TGTGCCTGGAGTGTAATGGGGGCAGGTGGCGAGCAGTACTTC.

This chain connects TRBV4-3 to TRBJ2-7; D call uncertain. The CDR3 consists of 15 residues. The V end was cut by 0 bases, the J end by 3 bases, with 12 bases between. The V gene's germline CDR1 is LGHNA and CDR2 YSLEER. CDR3 coding DNA: TGCGCCAGCAGCCAAGATCCCCACCACAACTACGAGCAGTACTTC. Amino acid sequence: CASSQDPHHNYEQYF.